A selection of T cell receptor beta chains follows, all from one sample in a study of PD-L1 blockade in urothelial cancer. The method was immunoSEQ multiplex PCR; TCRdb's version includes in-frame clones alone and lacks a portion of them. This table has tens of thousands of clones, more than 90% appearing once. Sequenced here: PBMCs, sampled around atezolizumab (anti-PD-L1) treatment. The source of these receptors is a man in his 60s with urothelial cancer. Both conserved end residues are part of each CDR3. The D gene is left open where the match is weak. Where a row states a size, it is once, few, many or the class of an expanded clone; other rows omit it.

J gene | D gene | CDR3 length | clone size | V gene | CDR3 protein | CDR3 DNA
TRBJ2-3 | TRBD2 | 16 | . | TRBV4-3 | CASSQGTSGVTDTQYF | TGCGCCAGCAGCCAAGGGACTAGCGGGGTCACAGATACGCAGTATTTT
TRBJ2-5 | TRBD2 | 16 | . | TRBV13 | CASSKLSGGAGETQYF | TGTGCCAGCAGCAAGCTTAGCGGGGGGGCCGGGGAGACCCAGTACTTC
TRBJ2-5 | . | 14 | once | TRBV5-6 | CASSPQGGQETQYF | TGTGCCAGCAGCCCCCAGGGGGGCCAAGAGACCCAGTACTTC
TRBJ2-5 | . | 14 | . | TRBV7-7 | CASSSNSGAGAQYF | TGTGCCAGCAGCTCAAATTCAGGGGCGGGGGCCCAGTACTTC
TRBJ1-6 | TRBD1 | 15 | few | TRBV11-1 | CASSLRRDRVSPLHF | TGTGCCAGCAGCTTACGCCGCGACAGGGTCTCACCCCTCCACTTT
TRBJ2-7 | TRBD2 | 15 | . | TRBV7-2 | CASSWVAGARGEQYF | TGTGCCAGCAGCTGGGTAGCGGGGGCCCGGGGCGAGCAGTACTTC
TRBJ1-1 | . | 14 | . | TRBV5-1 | CASSLPDRNTEAFF | TGCGCCAGCAGCTTGCCGGACAGGAACACTGAAGCTTTCTTT
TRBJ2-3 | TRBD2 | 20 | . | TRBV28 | CASSSHASSGRATGADTQYF | TGTGCCAGCAGTTCCCATGCATCTAGCGGGAGGGCCACAGGTGCAGATACGCAGTATTTT
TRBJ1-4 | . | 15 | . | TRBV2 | CASSEMAGMDEKLFF | TGTGCCAGCAGTGAAATGGCAGGGATGGATGAAAAACTGTTTTTT
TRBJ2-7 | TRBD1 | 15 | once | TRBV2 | CASSGDRIGPYEQYF | TGTGCCAGCAGTGGGGACAGGATCGGTCCCTACGAGCAGTACTTC
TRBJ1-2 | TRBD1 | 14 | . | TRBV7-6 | CASSLDRDRGPYTF | TGTGCCAGCAGCTTAGACCGAGACAGGGGTCCCTACACCTTC
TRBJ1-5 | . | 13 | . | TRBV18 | CASSPADNQPQHF | TGTGCCAGCTCACCGGCAGACAATCAGCCCCAGCATTTT
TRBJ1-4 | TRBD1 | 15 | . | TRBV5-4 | CASSPDRPTNEKLFF | TGTGCCAGCAGCCCGGACAGGCCTACTAATGAAAAACTGTTTTTT
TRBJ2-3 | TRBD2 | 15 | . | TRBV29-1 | CSVSTSGLNKDTQYF | TGCAGCGTCTCGACTAGCGGATTAAACAAGGATACGCAGTATTTT
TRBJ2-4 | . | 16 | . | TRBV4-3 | CASSQDWGLAKNIQYF | TGCGCCAGCAGCCAAGATTGGGGGCTAGCCAAAAACATTCAGTACTTC
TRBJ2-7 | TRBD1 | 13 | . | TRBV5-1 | CASSGTGLGEQYF | TGCGCCAGCAGCGGGACAGGGTTGGGTGAGCAGTACTTC
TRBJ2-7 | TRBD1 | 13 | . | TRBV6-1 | CASSVEGAHEQYF | TGTGCCAGCAGTGTCGAGGGGGCCCACGAGCAGTACTTC
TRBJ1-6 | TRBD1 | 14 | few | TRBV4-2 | CASSETGKNSPLHF | TGTGCCAGCAGCGAGACAGGGAAGAATTCACCCCTCCACTTT
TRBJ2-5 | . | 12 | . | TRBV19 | CASSKGQETQYF | TGTGCCAGTAGTAAGGGGCAAGAGACCCAGTACTTC
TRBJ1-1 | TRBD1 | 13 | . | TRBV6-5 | CASSDDRDTEAFF | TGTGCCAGCAGTGACGACAGGGACACTGAAGCTTTCTTT
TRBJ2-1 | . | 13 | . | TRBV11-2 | CASSRVLYNEQFF | TGTGCCAGCAGCCGCGTACTCTACAATGAGCAGTTCTTC
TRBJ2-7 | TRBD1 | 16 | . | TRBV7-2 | CASRSSLQGTPYEQYF | TGTGCCAGCAGAAGTTCTCTACAGGGGACCCCCTACGAGCAGTACTTC
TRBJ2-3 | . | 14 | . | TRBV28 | CASRASDGTDTQYF | TGTGCCAGCAGGGCTAGTGACGGCACAGATACGCAGTATTTT
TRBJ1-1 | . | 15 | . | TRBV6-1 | CASSVGAGGDTEAFF | TGTGCCAGCAGTGTAGGGGCAGGAGGGGACACTGAAGCTTTCTTT
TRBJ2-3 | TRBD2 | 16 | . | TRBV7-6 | CASSLFQRGSTDTQYF | TGTGCCAGCAGCTTATTTCAGCGGGGGAGCACAGATACGCAGTATTTT
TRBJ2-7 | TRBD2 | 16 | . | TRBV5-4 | CASSLDGGGWAYDQYF | TGTGCCAGCAGCTTGGACGGCGGGGGATGGGCTTACGACCAGTACTTC
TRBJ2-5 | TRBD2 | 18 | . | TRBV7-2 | CASSLVGLAGGHEETQYF | TGTGCCAGCAGCTTAGTCGGTTTAGCGGGAGGGCACGAAGAGACCCAGTACTTC
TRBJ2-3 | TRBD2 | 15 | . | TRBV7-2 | CASSLQTSGTDTQYF | TGTGCCAGCAGCTTGCAGACTAGCGGCACAGATACGCAGTATTTT
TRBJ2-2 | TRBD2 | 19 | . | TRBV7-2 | CASSFRPSGGAGNTGELFF | TGTGCCAGCAGCTTTCGGCCTAGCGGGGGGGCCGGCAACACCGGGGAGCTGTTTTTT
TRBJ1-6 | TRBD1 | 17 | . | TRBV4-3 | CASSQDNGRGFNSPLHF | TGCGCCAGCAGCCAAGATAATGGCAGGGGGTTTAATTCACCCCTCCACTTT
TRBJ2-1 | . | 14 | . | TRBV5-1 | CASSLRLDYNEQFF | TGCGCCAGCAGCTTGAGACTGGACTACAATGAGCAGTTCTTC
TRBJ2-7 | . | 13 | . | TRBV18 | CASSPPSSYEQYF | TGTGCCAGCTCACCACCTAGCTCCTACGAGCAGTACTTC
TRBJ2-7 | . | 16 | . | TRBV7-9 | CASSFTAGNKSYEQYF | TGTGCCAGCAGCTTTACGGCAGGTAACAAATCCTACGAGCAGTACTTC
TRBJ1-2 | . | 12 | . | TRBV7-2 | CASSPGSYGYTF | TGTGCCAGCAGCCCCGGGAGCTATGGCTACACCTTC
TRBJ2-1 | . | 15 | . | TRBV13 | CASSRGTEPYNEQFF | TGTGCCAGCAGCCGCGGGACTGAACCCTACAATGAGCAGTTCTTC
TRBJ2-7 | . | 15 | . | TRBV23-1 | CASSQWVGRGFEQYF | TGCGCCAGCAGTCAATGGGTAGGCAGGGGATTCGAGCAGTACTTC
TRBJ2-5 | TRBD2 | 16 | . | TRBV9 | CASSPLAGVAQETQYF | TGTGCCAGCAGCCCACTAGCGGGAGTTGCCCAAGAGACCCAGTACTTC
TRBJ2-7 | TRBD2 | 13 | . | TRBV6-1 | CASFSGSSYEQYF | TGTGCCAGCTTTAGCGGGAGCTCCTACGAGCAGTACTTC
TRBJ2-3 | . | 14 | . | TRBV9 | CASSVGGGKDTQYF | TGTGCCAGCAGCGTAGGGGGGGGCAAGGATACGCAGTATTTT
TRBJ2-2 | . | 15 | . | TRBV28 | CASSFVGEVTGELFF | TGTGCCAGCAGTTTTGTAGGGGAGGTCACCGGGGAGCTGTTTTTT
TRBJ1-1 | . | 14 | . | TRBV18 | CASSPPVGGTEAFF | TGTGCCAGCTCACCACCGGTCGGAGGCACTGAAGCTTTCTTT
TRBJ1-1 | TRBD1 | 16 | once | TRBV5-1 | CASSDRGGYMDTEAFF | TGCGCCAGCAGCGACAGGGGGGGATATATGGACACTGAAGCTTTCTTT
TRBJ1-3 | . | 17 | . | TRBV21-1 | CASSPSEPAGGADTIYF | TGTGCCAGCAGCCCATCCGAACCTGCGGGGGGCGCGGACACCATATATTTT
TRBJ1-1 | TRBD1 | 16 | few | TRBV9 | CASSVGNQGADTEAFF | TGTGCCAGCAGCGTAGGTAATCAGGGGGCGGACACTGAAGCTTTCTTT
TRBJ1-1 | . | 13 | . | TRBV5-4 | CASSLAGSTEAFF | TGTGCCAGCAGCTTGGCAGGCTCCACTGAAGCTTTCTTT
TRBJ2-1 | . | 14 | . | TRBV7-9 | CASSLDISVNEQFF | TGTGCCAGCAGCTTAGATATTTCCGTCAATGAGCAGTTCTTC
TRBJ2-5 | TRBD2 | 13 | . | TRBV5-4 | CASRPGGQETQYF | TGTGCCAGCAGGCCGGGGGGGCAAGAGACCCAGTACTTC
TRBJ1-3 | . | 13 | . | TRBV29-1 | CSVDKHSGNTIYF | TGCAGCGTTGACAAGCACTCTGGAAACACCATATATTTT
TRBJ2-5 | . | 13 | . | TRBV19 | CASSRMRQETQYF | TGTGCCAGTAGCCGGATGCGGCAAGAGACCCAGTACTTC
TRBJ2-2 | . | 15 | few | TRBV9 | CASSVYGSIGGELFF | TGTGCCAGCAGCGTATACGGGAGTATTGGCGGGGAGCTGTTTTTT
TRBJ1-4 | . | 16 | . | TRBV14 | CASSQTIRQTNEKLFF | TGTGCCAGCAGCCAGACCATACGACAGACTAATGAAAAACTGTTTTTT